Sequencing of this T cell receptor (beta chain) was carried out in a study of T cell repertoires in cytomegalovirus infection. Overall study context: Carrying CMV and the relevant HLA type showed in public TCR beta signatures. Broader study findings: It was HLA-C-restricted CMV-specific TCR beta clonotypes that dominated the response ex vivo. Carriers of CMV and the relevant HLA type were discriminated by public TCR beta frequency.

TCRdb recomputed calls from the reads with MiXCR, one row per CDR3 protein. The profile shows about 250,000 distinct CDR3 sequences, about 12% of them singletons. Note on this clonotype: Its target is unknown.

There are 15 residues in the CDR3. Germline V gives CDR1 SQVTM, CDR2 ANQGSEA. V was clipped by 4 bases and J by 4 bases; unmatched bases: 12. The TCR comes from a human donor in good health (CMV status not recorded). Some clones in this sample may be carry-over from other donors' samples. Sequenced material: PBMCs. The chain employs TRBV29-1 and TRBJ2-5, with 7 bases matching TRBD2. The CDR3 reads CSVVWGGRTIETQYF. Here the CDR3 DNA reads TGCAGCGTTGTTTGGGGGGGACGAACGATAGAGACCCAGTACTTC.